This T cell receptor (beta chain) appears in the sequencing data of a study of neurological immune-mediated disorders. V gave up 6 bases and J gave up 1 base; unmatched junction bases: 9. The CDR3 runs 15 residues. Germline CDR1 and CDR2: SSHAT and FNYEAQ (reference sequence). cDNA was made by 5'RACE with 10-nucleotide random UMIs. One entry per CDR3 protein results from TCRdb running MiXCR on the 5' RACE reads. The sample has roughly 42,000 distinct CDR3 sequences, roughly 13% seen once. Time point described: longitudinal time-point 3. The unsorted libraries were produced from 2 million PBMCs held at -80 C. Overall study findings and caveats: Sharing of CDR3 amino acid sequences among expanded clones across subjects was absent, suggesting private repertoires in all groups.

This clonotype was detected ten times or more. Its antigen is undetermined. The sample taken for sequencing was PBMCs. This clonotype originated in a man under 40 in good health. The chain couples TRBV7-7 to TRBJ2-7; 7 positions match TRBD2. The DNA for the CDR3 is TGTGCCAGCAGTCGCGGGAGTGCTGGGTCCTACGAGCAGTACTTC. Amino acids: CASSRGSAGSYEQYF.